The 15 T cell receptor beta chains presented below share a single source sample, sequenced in a study of blood T cell repertoires in COVID-19. TCRdb's table, derived via immunoSEQ multiplex PCR, lists solely in-frame clones and lacks some. The sample lists some 54,000 clones, approximately 91% occurring once. The sample consisted of peripheral blood. All receptors derive from a man in his 60s with acute or convalescent COVID-19.

Written as DNA, the CDR3 is TGTGCCAGCAGCGCTGGACAGGTCCTTCAGCCCCAGCATTTT. Translation: CASSAGQVLQPQHF. The gene calls are TRBV5-6 and TRBJ1-5, with 7 bases that match TRBD1. The CDR3 contains 14 residues. Germline values: CDR1 SGHDT, CDR2 YYEEEE. J lost 6 bases, V lost 4 bases, and 7 bases had no gene match.

The chain has TRBV24-1 and TRBJ2-3, with TRBD2 matching over 7 bases. Germline V gives CDR1 KGHDR, CDR2 SFDVKD. With V trimmed by 3 bases and J by 2 bases, 7 bases remained unmatched. The CDR3 contains 16 residues. CDR3 in DNA: TGTGCCACCAGTGATGGTTCCGGGGACTACACAGATACGCAGTATTTT. Translating it yields CATSDGSGDYTDTQYF.

The rearrangement links TRBV9 to TRBJ1-1; 7 bases agree with TRBD1. The CDR3 covers 14 residues. Germline CDR1 reads SGDLS; CDR2 reads YYNGEE. The ends lost 4 bases at V and 5 bases at J; junction bases unmatched: 8. This chain's CDR3 is CASSPTTGRTEAFF. The CDR3 nucleotides are TGTGCCAGCAGCCCCACGACAGGGAGGACTGAAGCTTTCTTT.

V is TRBV2 and J is TRBJ1-2; no firm D call. The V end was cut by 11 bases, the J end by 7 bases, with 20 bases between. There are 13 residues in the CDR3. Germline V lookup: CDR1 SNHLY, CDR2 FYNNEI. The CDR3 DNA reads as TGTGCCCGTTACAAGGTCCGAGGAAGTGGCTACACCTTC. It encodes CARYKVRGSGYTF.

V gene TRBV13 combines with J gene TRBJ1-1; D not resolved. V was pared by 1 base and J by 6 bases, with 12 bases between. This CDR3 has 14 amino acids. CDR1 and CDR2 from the germline V gene are PRHDT and FYEKMQ (reference sequence). CDR3 in amino acids: CASSLDGPAAEAFF. CDR3 bases: TGTGCCAGCAGCTTAGATGGCCCTGCAGCTGAAGCTTTCTTT.

This chain uses TRBV18 with TRBJ2-1, with 7 bases lining up with TRBD2. This CDR3 spans 13 amino acids. With 2 bases clipped from V and 9 bases from J, the junction kept 4 bases outside the gene matches. The germline V gene has CDR1 KGHSH and CDR2 LQKENI. CDR3 nucleotide sequence: TGTGCCAGCTCACCAGGGAGGGGCAGTGAGCAGTTCTTC. Encoded protein: CASSPGRGSEQFF. The whole variable domain, filled in from reference TRBV18 and TRBJ2-1, reads NAGVMQNPRHLVRRRGQEARLRCSPMKGHSHVYWYRQLPEEGLKFMVYLQKENIIDESGMPKERFSAEFPKEGPSILRIQQVVRGDSAAYFCASSPGRGSEQFFGPGTRLTVL.

This clone occurred once. The chain links TRBV30 to TRBJ1-6; D possibly corresponds to TRBD1 (5 bases). The CDR3 contains 15 residues. Germline-derived CDR1 and CDR2 are GTSNPN and SVGIG (reference sequence). V was cut by 0 bases and J by 7 bases, with 13 bases left in between. The CDR3 DNA reads TGTGCCTGGAGTGTAGGTGGGGGGGGGAATTCACCCCTCCACTTT. It encodes CAWSVGGGGNSPLHF.

The J gene is TRBJ1-2, the V gene TRBV30; 8 positions agree with TRBD1. Per the germline V gene, CDR1 is GTSNPN and CDR2 is SVGIG (reference sequence). The CDR3 runs 14 residues. The V gene end was trimmed by 3 bases and the J gene end by 2 bases; junction bases not matched to a gene: 5. CDR3 in amino acids: CAWSWQGANYGYTF. As DNA, the CDR3 is TGTGCCTGGAGCTGGCAGGGGGCAAACTATGGCTACACCTTC.

The genes are TRBV10-3 and TRBJ1-2, with D perhaps matching TRBD1 (6 bases). The CDR3 runs 15 residues. Trimming left V 2 bases short and J 4 bases short, with 14 bases between. Germline values: CDR1 ENHRY, CDR2 SYGVKD. The CDR3, as DNA: TGTGCCATCAGTGAGGTGGGGGCTCGTAGCTATGGCTACACCTTC. Its translation: CAISEVGARSYGYTF.

J is TRBJ2-5 and V is TRBV9; TRBD2 aligns across 9 bases. This CDR3 comprises 16 residues. V shed 0 bases, J shed 5 bases, and the junction held 8 bases outside the gene matches. Germline CDR1 SGDLS, CDR2 YYNGEE. The CDR3: CASSVGSAGGRETQYF. As DNA, the CDR3 is TGTGCCAGCAGCGTAGGTTCGGCGGGAGGGCGGGAGACCCAGTACTTC.

The V gene is TRBV18, the J gene TRBJ2-7; maybe TRBD2 (6 bases). V was shortened by 4 bases and J by 3 bases, with 10 bases between the two germline ends. This CDR3 comprises 13 residues. The germline V gene encodes CDR1 KGHSH and CDR2 LQKENI. The CDR3 region has the DNA TGTGCCAGCTCACTGGACGGGGGCTACGAGCAGTACTTC. This encodes CASSLDGGYEQYF.

The chain uses TRBV7-9 and TRBJ2-5; TRBD2 aligns across 8 bases. Germline lookup yields CDR1 SEHNR and CDR2 FQNEAQ (reference sequence). The CDR3 has 12 amino acids. Germline trimming cut 7 bases from V and 5 bases from J; bases unmatched to any gene: 3. CDR3 in amino acids: CASTPGGETQYF. CDR3 sequence (DNA): TGTGCCAGCACCCCGGGAGGGGAGACCCAGTACTTC.

In regard to this clone: A junction boundary mismatches the germline segment, possibly from a read error. This rearrangement joins TRBV19 to TRBJ2-1; D is possibly TRBD2 (6 bases). CDR1 and CDR2 from the germline V gene are LNHDA and SQIVND (reference sequence). The CDR3 is 15 amino acids. CDR3 in DNA: TGTGCCAGTAGTAACCCACGGGACTCCGACAATGAGCAGTTCTTC. This codes for CASSNPRDSDNEQFF.

J is TRBJ2-2 and V is TRBV11-3, with D possibly matching TRBD2 (6 bases). Germline CDR1 and CDR2: SGHNT and YENEEA. CDR3 length equals 16 residues. The V end lost 2 bases, the J end lost 3 bases, and 13 bases lay between the germline ends. The CDR3 region is CASSLFGGTDTGELFF. The CDR3 nucleotides are TGTGCCAGCAGCTTATTTGGGGGGACGGACACCGGGGAGCTGTTTTTT.

The chain combines TRBV19 with TRBJ1-5; 7 nucleotides line up with TRBD1. Looked up from germline, CDR1 is LNHDA and CDR2 is SQIVND (reference sequence). V was clipped by 4 bases and J by 11 bases; unmatched bases: 17. The CDR3 is 16 residues long. The CDR3 reads CASSTFLGQARSAQHF. The CDR3 DNA sequence: TGTGCCAGTAGTACTTTCCTCGGACAGGCCCGCTCAGCCCAGCATTTT. The full variable domain, in which reference TRBV19 and TRBJ1-5 provide the parts outside the CDR3, is DGGITQSPKYLFRKEGQNVTLSCEQNLNHDAMYWYRQDPGQGLRLIYYSQIVNDFQKGDIAEGYSVSREKKESFPLTVTSAQKNPTAFYLCASSTFLGQARSAQHFGDGTRLSIL.